The text below deals with one TCR beta chain. V shed 0 bases, J shed 3 bases, and the junction held 12 bases outside the gene matches. Germline loops: CDR1 SGDLS, CDR2 YYNGEE. The CDR3 runs 19 residues. Symptom resolution, clearance, or two negative PCRs marked donors in Cohort 3 as recovered. Generated by immunoSEQ multiplex PCR, the TCRdb table keeps only in-frame clones and is missing some. The sample includes under 250,000 clones, 87% of them seen just once. This entry is derived from a study of blood T cell repertoires in COVID-19. What was sequenced was PBMCs or T cells enriched from blood (not recorded which). The receptor comes from a man aged 25 to 40 who had recovered from COVID-19. This chain links TRBV9 with TRBJ2-2; 9 positions agree with TRBD1. The CDR3 nucleotides are TGTGCCAGCAGCGTAGCTTGGACAGGGGTTAATGTAGACACCGGGGAGCTGTTTTTT. Protein: CASSVAWTGVNVDTGELFF.